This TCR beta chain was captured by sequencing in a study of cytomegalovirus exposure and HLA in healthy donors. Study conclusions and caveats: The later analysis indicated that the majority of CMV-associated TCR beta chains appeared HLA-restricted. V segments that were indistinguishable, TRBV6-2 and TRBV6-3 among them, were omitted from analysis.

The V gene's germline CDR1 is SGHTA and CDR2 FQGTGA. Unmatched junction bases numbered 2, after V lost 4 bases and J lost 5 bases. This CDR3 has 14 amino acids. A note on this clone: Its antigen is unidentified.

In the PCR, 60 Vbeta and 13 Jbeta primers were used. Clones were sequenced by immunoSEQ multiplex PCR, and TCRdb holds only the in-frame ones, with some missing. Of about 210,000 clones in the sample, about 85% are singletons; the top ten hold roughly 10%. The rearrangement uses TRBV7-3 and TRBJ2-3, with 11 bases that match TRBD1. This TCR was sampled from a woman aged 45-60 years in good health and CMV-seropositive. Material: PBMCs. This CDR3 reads CASSSDRGRDTQYF. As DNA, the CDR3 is TGTGCCAGCAGCTCGGACAGGGGGCGAGATACGCAGTATTTT.